This T cell receptor (beta chain) was recovered during a study of cytomegalovirus exposure and HLA in healthy donors. V was pared by 5 bases and J by 2 bases, with 5 bases of the junction left unmatched. Germline loops: CDR1 PRHDT, CDR2 FYEKMQ (reference sequence). The CDR3 length is 16 residues. In the PCR, 60 Vbeta and 13 Jbeta primers were used. The data were produced by immunoSEQ multiplex PCR, yet TCRdb's version contains in-frame clones alone and is incomplete. The sample yields some 150,000 clones, roughly 80% seen once. On this clone: The antigen is not known.

Regarding the study as a whole: Clonal expansion was found to be greater in HLA-associated TCR beta chains than in equally common others in a later analysis. It was reportedly the case that the classifier diagnosed cytomegalovirus status with high specificity and sensitivity. The authors assumed roughly uniform sequencing depth across donors for presence/absence analyses. Some V segments, including TRBV6-2 and TRBV6-3, were excluded as indistinguishable.

Sequencing used PBMCs. This receptor was identified in a man in his forties in good health and CMV-seropositive. This rearrangement joins TRBV13 to TRBJ2-5, with 13 bases matching TRBD2. The CDR3 protein is CASSRPTSGGQETQYF. CDR3 DNA sequence: TGTGCCAGCAGCCGACCGACTAGCGGGGGGCAAGAGACCCAGTACTTC.